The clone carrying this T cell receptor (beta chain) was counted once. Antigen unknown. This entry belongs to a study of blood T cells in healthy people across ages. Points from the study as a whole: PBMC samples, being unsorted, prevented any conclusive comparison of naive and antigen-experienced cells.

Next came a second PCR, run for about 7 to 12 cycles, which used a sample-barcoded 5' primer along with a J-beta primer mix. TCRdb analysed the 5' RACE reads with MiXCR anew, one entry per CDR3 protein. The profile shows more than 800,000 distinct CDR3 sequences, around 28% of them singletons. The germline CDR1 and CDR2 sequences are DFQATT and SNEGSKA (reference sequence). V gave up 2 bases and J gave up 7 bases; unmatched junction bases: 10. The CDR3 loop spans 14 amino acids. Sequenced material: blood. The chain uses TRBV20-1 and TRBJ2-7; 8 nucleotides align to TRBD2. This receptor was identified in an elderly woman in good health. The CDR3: CSARCSGDRREQYF. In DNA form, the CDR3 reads TGCAGTGCTAGATGTAGCGGGGACCGAAGAGAGCAGTACTTC.